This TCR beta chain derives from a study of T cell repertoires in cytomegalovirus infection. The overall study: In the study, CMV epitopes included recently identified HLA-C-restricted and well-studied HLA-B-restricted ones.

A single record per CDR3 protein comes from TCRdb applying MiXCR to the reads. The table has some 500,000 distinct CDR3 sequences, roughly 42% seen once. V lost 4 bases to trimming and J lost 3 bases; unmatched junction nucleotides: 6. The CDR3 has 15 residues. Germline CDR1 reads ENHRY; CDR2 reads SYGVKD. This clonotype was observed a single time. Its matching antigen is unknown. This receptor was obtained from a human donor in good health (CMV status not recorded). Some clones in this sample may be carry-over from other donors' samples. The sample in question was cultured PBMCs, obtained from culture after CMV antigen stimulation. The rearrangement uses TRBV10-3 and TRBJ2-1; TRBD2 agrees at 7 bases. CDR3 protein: CAISVGGRDYNEQFF. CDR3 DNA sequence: TGTGCCATCAGTGTCGGCGGGAGAGACTACAATGAGCAGTTCTTC.